The entry below gives a single T cell receptor beta chain sequence along with its context. The source of the sample is a study of blood T cell repertoires in COVID-19. The overall study: Sites across the United States, Italy and Spain contributed samples from acute and convalescent COVID-19. PBMCs, B-cell-depleted T cells, or T cells were the source of the cDNA or gDNA that made up the material.

As processed by the authors: Amplification from reference gene primers served as the basis for estimated nucleated cell counts. Sequencing was performed with immunoSEQ multiplex PCR; in TCRdb, only in-frame clones are kept and a portion is missing. V and J calls and clone size follow that table, whereas D and trimming were derived from the DNA. This sample has approximately 300,000 clones; around 90% occur once, and the top ten carry roughly 6.7%. The CDR3 extends over 18 amino acids. Germline values: CDR1 SSHAT, CDR2 FNYEAQ (reference sequence). V lost 5 bases and J lost 0; bases outside the gene matches: 8.

Source material: peripheral blood. The sequence derives from a man between 18 and 29 years old who had recovered from COVID-19. J is TRBJ2-1 and V is TRBV7-7, with 12 bases fitting TRBD1. The CDR3: CASSPGTGGGGSYNEQFF. In DNA, the CDR3 is TGTGCCAGCAGCCCAGGGACAGGGGGCGGTGGCTCCTACAATGAGCAGTTCTTC.